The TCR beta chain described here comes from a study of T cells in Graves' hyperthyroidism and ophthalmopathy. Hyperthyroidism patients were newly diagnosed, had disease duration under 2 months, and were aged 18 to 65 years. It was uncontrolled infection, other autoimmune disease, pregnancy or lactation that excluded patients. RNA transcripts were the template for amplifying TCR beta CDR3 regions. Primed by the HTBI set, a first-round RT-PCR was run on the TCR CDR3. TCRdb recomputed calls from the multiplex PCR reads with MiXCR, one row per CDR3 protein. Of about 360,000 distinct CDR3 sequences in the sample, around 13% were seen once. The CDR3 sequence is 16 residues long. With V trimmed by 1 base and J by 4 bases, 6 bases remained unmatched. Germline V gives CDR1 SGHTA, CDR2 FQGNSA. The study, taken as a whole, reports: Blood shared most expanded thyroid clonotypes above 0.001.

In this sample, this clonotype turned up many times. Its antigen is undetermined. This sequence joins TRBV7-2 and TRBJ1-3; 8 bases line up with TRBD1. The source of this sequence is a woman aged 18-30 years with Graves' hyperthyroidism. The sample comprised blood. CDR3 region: CASSLVGTGIGNTIYF. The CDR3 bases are TGTGCCAGCAGCTTAGTAGGGACAGGAATCGGAAACACCATATATTTT.